This T cell receptor (beta chain) was sequenced for a study of CD8 T cells in Susac syndrome (dated by TCRdb to between 2018 and 2021). Background on the whole study: Repertoire sequencing was used to test whether CD8+ T cell activation and differentiation in Susac syndrome was antigen driven. Clonality of the CD8+ T cell repertoire was compared between about a dozen healthy donors, approximately 14 Susac syndrome patients and roughly 16 multiple sclerosis patients.

RNA was extracted using the RNeasy kit, and about 0.5 to 1 ug of the RNA was reverse transcribed with random hexamers. TCR beta CDR3 regions were amplified with the immunoSEQ multiplex PCR assay covering 54 Vbeta and 13 Jbeta segments. PCR amplification bias was corrected using a synthetic template baseline for primer optimization and computational correction. On the study's bioinformatics: Reads were annotated to V, D and J genes according to IMGT and were analyzed with immunoSEQ Analyzer, with only productive sequences retained. To calculate clonality, Shannon entropy was normalized by log2 of the number of productive unique sequences and then subtracted from one. For each patient and control, public and private clones were evaluated within the 100 most prevalent clones. Susac-specific clones were defined as absent from healthy and MS cohorts, around 1,000 published viral clones and other ImmuneACCESS disease sequences. Using fastp trimming at Q25 and MiXCR clonotype assembly, TCRdb reanalyzed the public sequencing data and kept in-frame beta chains. Every CDR3 protein is listed once, alongside the most common genes and DNA of its rows. TCRdb's processing, not the authors', yielded these V and J calls. Counted in this sample were fewer than 65,000 distinct CDR3 sequences; roughly nine tenths of them appeared once. Of the sample, 0.15% to 0.25% is held by the ten largest clones.

Study-wide findings and limitations: The number of individuals in the TCR sequencing and HLA analysis was recognized as being relatively small.

Peripheral blood CD8+ and CD4+ T cells from healthy donors, Susac syndrome patients and multiple sclerosis patients were profiled by high-throughput TCR beta sequencing. Healthy donors were age- and sex-matched controls. Bulk CD8+ and CD4+ T cells were purified magnetically by negative isolation, whereas CD8+ TEMRA cells were enriched by FACS. Blood was collected in EDTA tubes and processed within 24 hours, with PBMCs isolated through density gradient centrifugation. PBMCs intended for TCR sequencing were cryopreserved in liquid nitrogen and thawed later in a water bath at 37 degrees C. The sorted or isolated CD4+, CD8+ and CD8+ TEMRA cells had a purity of 90% or higher. To note about this clonotype: It lacks a known antigen. No much larger clonotype is one base removed from it; base qualities were not supplied.

The CDR3 goes from the cysteine to the phenylalanine over 16 residues. Just CDR3 DNA is preserved here, 48 bases in frame from base 1. V ends up 1 base short and J 2 bases short, with an unmatched junction base count of 6. The germline V gene sets CDR1 to SGHRS and CDR2 to YFSETQ. The rearrangement joined TRBV5-1 to TRBJ2-7; 10 bases in the middle match TRBD1. The receptor comes from a human donor in good health. Source material: CD8+ T cells from PBMCs. The sequenced DNA is TGCGCCAGCAGCTTGTCCGCGGGACAGGGGACCTACGAGCAGTACTTC. Translated, it gives CASSLSAGQGTYEQYF.